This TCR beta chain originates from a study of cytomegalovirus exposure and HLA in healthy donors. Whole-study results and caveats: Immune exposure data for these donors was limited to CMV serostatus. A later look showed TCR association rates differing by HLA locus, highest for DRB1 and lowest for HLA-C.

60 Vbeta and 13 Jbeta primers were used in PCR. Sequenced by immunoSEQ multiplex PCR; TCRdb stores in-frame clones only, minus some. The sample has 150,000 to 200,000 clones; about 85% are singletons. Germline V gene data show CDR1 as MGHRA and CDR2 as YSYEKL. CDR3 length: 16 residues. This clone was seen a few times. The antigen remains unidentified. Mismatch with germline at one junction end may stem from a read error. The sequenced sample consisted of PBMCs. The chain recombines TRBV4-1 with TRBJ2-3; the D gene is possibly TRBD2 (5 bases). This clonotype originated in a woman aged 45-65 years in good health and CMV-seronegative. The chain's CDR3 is CASSQVGGPSTDTQYF. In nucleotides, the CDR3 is TGTGCCAGCAGCCAAGTGGGCGGGCCTAGCACAGATACGCAGTATTTT.